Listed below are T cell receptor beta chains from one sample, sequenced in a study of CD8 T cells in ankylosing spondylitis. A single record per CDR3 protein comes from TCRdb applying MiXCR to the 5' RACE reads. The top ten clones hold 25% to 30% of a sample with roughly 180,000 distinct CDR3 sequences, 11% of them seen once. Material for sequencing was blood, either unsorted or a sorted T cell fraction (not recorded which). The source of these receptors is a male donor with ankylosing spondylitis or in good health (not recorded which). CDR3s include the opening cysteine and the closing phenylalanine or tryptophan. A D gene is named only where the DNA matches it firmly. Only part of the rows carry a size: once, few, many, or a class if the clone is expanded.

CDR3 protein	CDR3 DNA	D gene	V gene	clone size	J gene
CASSPSRDLNTEAFF	TGTGCCAGCAGCCCCTCTAGGGATTTGAACACTGAAGCTTTCTTT	.	TRBV7-6	few	TRBJ1-1
CASSGDSVNQETQYF	TGTGCCAGCAGTGGCGACAGCGTTAACCAAGAGACCCAGTACTTC	.	TRBV28	many	TRBJ2-5
CAISEQGRGGYTF	TGTGCCATCAGTGAGCAGGGCCGGGGTGGCTACACCTTC	.	TRBV10-3	few	TRBJ1-2
CASSPGATGQGFKNTEAFF	TGTGCCAGCAGCCCTGGGGCTACCGGACAGGGGTTCAAAAACACTGAAGCTTTCTTT	TRBD1	TRBV9	few	TRBJ1-1
CASSLDNPGTEAFF	TGCGCCAGCAGCTTAGACAACCCGGGCACTGAAGCTTTCTTT	.	TRBV5-1	many	TRBJ1-1
CASSLRDQDEKLFF	TGTGCCAGCAGTTTACGGGACCAAGATGAAAAACTGTTTTTT	.	TRBV28	many	TRBJ1-4
CASSFSGGNTAKNIQYF	TGTGCCAGCAGTTTCAGCGGGGGTAATACTGCCAAAAACATTCAGTACTTC	TRBD2	TRBV12-3/TRBV12-4	many	TRBJ2-4
CATVHGEHPTYEQYF	TGTGCCACCGTCCACGGGGAACACCCGACCTACGAGCAGTACTTC	.	TRBV10-3	.	TRBJ2-7
CASSLDMALRRGNTIYF	TGTGCCAGCAGCTTAGATATGGCCCTACGACGGGGGAACACCATATATTTT	.	TRBV11-3	.	TRBJ1-3
CASSSRDLMGMNTEAFF	TGTGCCAGCAGCTCACGGGACTTAATGGGCATGAACACTGAAGCTTTCTTT	.	TRBV7-9	.	TRBJ1-1
CASTRTSGLSTDTQYF	TGTGCCAGCACGAGGACTAGCGGACTTAGCACAGATACGCAGTATTTT	TRBD2	TRBV6-1	many	TRBJ2-3
CASSPRTAYNEQFF	TGTGCCAGCAGTCCCCGGACAGCCTACAATGAGCAGTTCTTC	.	TRBV27	.	TRBJ2-1
CASREPLGQGGVYGYTF	TGTGCCAGCAGGGAACCCCTGGGACAGGGGGGAGTCTATGGCTACACCTTC	TRBD1	TRBV27	.	TRBJ1-2
CASTLGDWGGNTIYF	TGTGCCAGTACCCTGGGAGACTGGGGGGGAAACACCATATATTTT	.	TRBV19	many	TRBJ1-3
CTGWGGSTDTQYF	TGCACGGGTTGGGGCGGTAGCACAGATACGCAGTATTTT	.	TRBV20-1	many	TRBJ2-3
CASSRIEAFF	TGTGCCAGCAGCAGAATTGAAGCTTTCTTT	.	TRBV12-3/TRBV12-4	.	TRBJ1-1
CASSLFTGEETQYF	TGTGCCAGCAGTTTATTCACAGGGGAAGAGACCCAGTACTTC	TRBD1	TRBV27	.	TRBJ2-5
CASSLVQGGTDTQYF	TGCGCCAGCAGCTTGGTCCAGGGGGGTACAGATACGCAGTATTTT	.	TRBV5-1	many	TRBJ2-3
CASSAIPGNQPQHF	TGTGCCAGCAGCGCGATCCCAGGGAATCAGCCCCAGCATTTT	.	TRBV7-2	few	TRBJ1-5
CASSQDSSGGPYQETQYF	TGCGCCAGCAGCCAAGATTCTAGCGGGGGGCCGTACCAAGAGACCCAGTACTTC	TRBD2	TRBV4-3	many	TRBJ2-5
CASTLDRSYNSPLHF	TGTGCCAGCACCCTCGACAGATCCTATAATTCACCCCTCCACTTT	.	TRBV7-2	.	TRBJ1-6
CATSRDPSGGLTDTQYF	TGTGCCACCAGCAGAGATCCAAGCGGGGGACTCACAGATACGCAGTATTTT	TRBD2	TRBV15	.	TRBJ2-3
CASSLNGPYSNQPQHF	TGTGCCAGCAGCTTAAACGGACCCTATAGCAATCAGCCCCAGCATTTT	.	TRBV7-2	.	TRBJ1-5
CAISDGGSDTEAFF	TGTGCCATCAGTGATGGAGGTTCGGACACTGAAGCTTTCTTT	.	TRBV10-3	many	TRBJ1-1
CASSLIARNTEAFF	TGTGCCAGCAGCCTGATAGCGAGGAACACTGAAGCTTTCTTT	.	TRBV12-3/TRBV12-4	.	TRBJ1-1
CASSLVAGGPYNEQFF	TGCGCCAGCAGCTTGGTGGCGGGAGGGCCTTACAATGAGCAGTTCTTC	TRBD2	TRBV5-1	.	TRBJ2-1
CSATSGRALEEQYF	TGCAGTGCTACAAGCGGGAGGGCCTTAGAAGAGCAGTACTTC	TRBD2	TRBV20-1	many	TRBJ2-7
CSATHFERGGLNEQFF	TGCAGTGCTACTCATTTCGAGCGGGGGGGCCTCAATGAGCAGTTCTTC	TRBD2	TRBV20-1	many	TRBJ2-1
CASSWRDRSYEQYF	TGTGCCAGCAGCTGGAGGGACCGTTCCTACGAGCAGTACTTC	.	TRBV5-4	.	TRBJ2-7
CASSFQGRLAGYTF	TGTGCCAGCAGCTTCCAGGGGCGGCTTGCTGGCTACACCTTC	.	TRBV11-2	.	TRBJ1-2
CASRDPGQGNNQPQHF	TGTGCCAGCAGAGATCCGGGACAGGGAAACAATCAGCCCCAGCATTTT	TRBD1	TRBV28	many	TRBJ1-5
CASSLDRESSGYTF	TGCGCCAGCAGCTTGGACAGGGAGAGCTCTGGCTACACCTTC	.	TRBV5-1	many	TRBJ1-2
CAISELARVGYTF	TGTGCCATCAGTGAGTTAGCCCGAGTCGGCTACACCTTC	.	TRBV10-3	many	TRBJ1-2
CASSQGQGRSNEKLFF	TGCGCCAGCAGCCAAGGACAAGGAAGATCTAATGAAAAACTGTTTTTT	.	TRBV4-3	many	TRBJ1-4
CASSEFTARETQYF	TGTGCCAGCAGTGAATTCACAGCGCGGGAGACCCAGTACTTC	.	TRBV6-1	few	TRBJ2-5
CAWTPRADEQFF	TGTGCCTGGACCCCCCGAGCGGATGAGCAGTTCTTC	.	TRBV30	.	TRBJ2-1
CASSRQGPNRYEQYF	TGTGCCAGCAGTAGACAGGGTCCCAACCGCTACGAGCAGTACTTC	TRBD1	TRBV12-3/TRBV12-4	many	TRBJ2-7
CASSPMTGDYGYTF	TGTGCCAGCTCACCCATGACAGGAGACTATGGCTACACCTTC	.	TRBV18	many	TRBJ1-2
CASSLEPTDTQYF	TGTGCCAGCAGCTTGGAACCCACAGATACGCAGTATTTT	.	TRBV5-5	many	TRBJ2-3
CASSARRQDGYTF	TGTGCCAGCAGTGCCAGGCGGCAGGACGGCTACACCTTC	.	TRBV2	few	TRBJ1-2
CASSPHSTYGYTF	TGTGCCAGCAGTCCCCACAGTACCTATGGCTACACCTTC	.	TRBV12-3/TRBV12-4	many	TRBJ1-2
CASSPSADYGYTF	TGTGCCAGCTCACCCAGCGCTGACTATGGCTACACCTTC	.	TRBV18	many	TRBJ1-2
CSARPVGQTYNSPLHF	TGCAGTGCTAGACCCGTCGGCCAGACCTATAATTCACCCCTCCACTTT	.	TRBV20-1	.	TRBJ1-6
CASSLRSGTGRRNTIYF	TGTGCCAGCAGCTTGAGATCCGGGACAGGGAGGAGAAACACCATATATTTT	TRBD1	TRBV5-8	many	TRBJ1-3
CASSPLGNEQFF	TGTGCCAGCAGTCCGCTCGGGAATGAGCAGTTCTTC	.	TRBV6-6	many	TRBJ2-1
CASSLAEAGPYNEQFF	TGTGCCAGCAGCTTAGCAGAAGCGGGACCCTACAATGAGCAGTTCTTC	TRBD2	TRBV7-8	many	TRBJ2-1
CATSKRSLETDTQYF	TGTGCCACCAGTAAGAGGTCCCTGGAAACAGATACGCAGTATTTT	.	TRBV15	many	TRBJ2-3